These T cell receptor beta chains were read from a single sample in a study of vaccination effects on CD4 cells after COVID-19. Sequencing used immunoSEQ multiplex PCR; TCRdb keeps in-frame clones, though not all of them. Among 27,000 or so clones listed, roughly two thirds were seen once. Antigens for these TCRs are unknown. The specimen was CD4+ T cells from PBMCs cultured with SARS-CoV-2 spike peptides, collected before COVID-19 vaccination. All receptors derive from a human donor who received a COVID-19 vaccine. Both conserved end residues are part of each CDR3.

V gene: TRBV6-4; J gene: TRBJ2-3; CDR3 protein: CASGSGAADTQYF
V gene: TRBV5-1; J gene: TRBJ2-2; CDR3 protein: CASSFLPDRELFF
V gene: TRBV9; J gene: TRBJ2-5; CDR3 protein: CASAGGGIGQTQYF
V gene: TRBV19; J gene: TRBJ2-5; CDR3 protein: CASSGTSGDQETQYF
V gene: TRBV10-1; J gene: TRBJ1-5; CDR3 protein: CASRGAQPQHF
V gene: TRBV6-1; J gene: TRBJ1-1; CDR3 protein: CASSEGGAFF
V gene: TRBV5-1; J gene: TRBJ2-1; CDR3 protein: CASSPGGASYNEQFF
V gene: TRBV6-5; J gene: TRBJ1-5; CDR3 protein: CASKTPSNQPQHF
V gene: TRBV19; J gene: TRBJ2-5; CDR3 protein: CASSILVRETQYF
V gene: TRBV7-8; J gene: TRBJ1-1; CDR3 protein: CASSGGAMNTEAFF
V gene: TRBV6-5; J gene: TRBJ1-5; CDR3 protein: CASSRQGKGQPQHF
V gene: TRBV15; J gene: TRBJ1-2; CDR3 protein: CATSIGTNYGYTF
V gene: TRBV19; J gene: TRBJ1-2; CDR3 protein: CASTYLSVGGNYGYTF
V gene: TRBV10-2; J gene: TRBJ2-7; CDR3 protein: CASSVMAGQNYEQYF
V gene: TRBV7-9; J gene: TRBJ2-1; CDR3 protein: CASSPITNEQFF
V gene: TRBV5-1; J gene: TRBJ2-7; CDR3 protein: CASRVTSYEQYF
V gene: TRBV19; J gene: TRBJ2-7; CDR3 protein: CASSTIQGTISEQYF
V gene: TRBV30; J gene: TRBJ1-1; CDR3 protein: CAWIDGNTEAFF
V gene: TRBV14; J gene: TRBJ1-1; CDR3 protein: CASSQEWGRDTEAFF
V gene: TRBV7-6; J gene: TRBJ2-2; CDR3 protein: CASSLAGGRSGELFF
V gene: TRBV30; J gene: TRBJ1-1; CDR3 protein: CAWSGLGMNTEAFF
V gene: TRBV6-5; J gene: TRBJ1-6; CDR3 protein: CASSPTYSPLHF
V gene: TRBV6-6; J gene: TRBJ1-1; CDR3 protein: CASSSLGQGNTEAFF
V gene: TRBV18; J gene: TRBJ1-1; CDR3 protein: CASSPQGLNTEAFF
V gene: TRBV6-5; J gene: TRBJ1-2; CDR3 protein: CASSYSWTEHYGYTF
V gene: TRBV2; J gene: TRBJ1-4; CDR3 protein: CASSPWATGGAEKLFF
V gene: TRBV2; J gene: TRBJ1-6; CDR3 protein: CASSFQGKPSNSPLHF
V gene: TRBV11-2; J gene: TRBJ2-6; CDR3 protein: CASSPNRRAGANVLTF
V gene: TRBV27; J gene: TRBJ1-3; CDR3 protein: CASSSLGGRAGNTIYF
V gene: TRBV5-1; J gene: TRBJ2-5; CDR3 protein: CASSLSTSQETQYF
V gene: TRBV18; J gene: TRBJ1-4; CDR3 protein: CASSLSGPGAQNEKLFF
V gene: TRBV7-2; J gene: TRBJ2-2; CDR3 protein: CASSSRQAYTGELFF
V gene: TRBV6-1; J gene: TRBJ2-2; CDR3 protein: CASSENGLVPGELFF
V gene: TRBV6-1; J gene: TRBJ1-4; CDR3 protein: CASSESPPGTVATNEKLFF
V gene: TRBV11-3; J gene: TRBJ2-2; CDR3 protein: CASSLEAYTTGELFF
V gene: TRBV5-1; J gene: TRBJ2-5; CDR3 protein: CASSLDGKETQYF
V gene: TRBV29-1; J gene: TRBJ2-7; CDR3 protein: CSVVTSGEPYEQYF
V gene: TRBV5-4; J gene: TRBJ2-5; CDR3 protein: CASSRRTSGGAGETQYF
V gene: TRBV7-2; J gene: TRBJ2-1; CDR3 protein: CASSLTAGGQFF
V gene: TRBV5-4; J gene: TRBJ2-2; CDR3 protein: CASSPPSGGVNTGELFF
V gene: TRBV21-1; J gene: TRBJ2-7; CDR3 protein: CASSRLAGISGEQYF
V gene: TRBV7-9; J gene: TRBJ2-1; CDR3 protein: CASSLLASANEQFF
V gene: TRBV5-8; J gene: TRBJ2-2; CDR3 protein: CASSRNPSVVRTGELFF
V gene: TRBV27; J gene: TRBJ1-1; CDR3 protein: CASSLGQLVGGTEAFF
V gene: TRBV4-2; J gene: TRBJ1-3; CDR3 protein: CASSQDPNRWRGNTIYF